This TCR beta chain was sequenced for a study of metastatic and nonmetastatic thyroid tumors. Study-level points and caveats: Benign nodules were reported to have significantly lower TCR beta diversity than malignant thyroid tumors, in blood and tumor.

Original methodology: A papillary thyroid cancer distant-metastasis classifier was built from CDR3 differences across clinicopathological groups. MiXCR reprocessed the PCR reads for TCRdb. These V and J calls derive from TCRdb rather than the authors' analysis. The table includes tens of thousands of clones, about 4.2% detected once. In the case of this clone: Its target is not known. Relative to the germline gene, one junction end is altered; a read error may explain this.

Thyroid surgery had not been preceded by any treatment in any patient. Germline-derived CDR1 and CDR2 are DFQATT and SNEGSKA (reference sequence). This CDR3 comprises 14 residues. The J gene is TRBJ1-5, the V gene TRBV20-1; D gene unclear. Sequencing was done on a sample of blood. This receptor was obtained from a female donor with papillary thyroid cancer or a benign thyroid nodule (not recorded which). Some clones in this sample may be carry-over from other donors' samples. CDR3 loop: CSAMDGSRNQPQHF. The CDR3 DNA reads as TGCAGTGCTATGGATGGGTCCCGGAATCAGCCCCAGCACTTT.